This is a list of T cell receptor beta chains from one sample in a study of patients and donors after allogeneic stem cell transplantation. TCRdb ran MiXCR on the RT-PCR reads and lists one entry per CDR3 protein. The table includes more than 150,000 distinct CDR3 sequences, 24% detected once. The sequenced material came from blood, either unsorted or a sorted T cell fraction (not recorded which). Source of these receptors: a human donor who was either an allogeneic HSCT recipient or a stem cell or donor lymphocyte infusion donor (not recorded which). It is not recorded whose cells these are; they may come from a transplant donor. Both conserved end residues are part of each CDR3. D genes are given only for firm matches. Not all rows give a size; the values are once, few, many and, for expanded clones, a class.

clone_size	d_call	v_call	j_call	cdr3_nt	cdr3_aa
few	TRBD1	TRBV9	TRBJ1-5	TGTGCCAGCAGCGTAGCAGGGACAGGGCAGCCCCAGCATTTT	CASSVAGTGQPQHF
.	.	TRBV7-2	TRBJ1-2	TGTGCCAGCAGCTTAGACCAGGGGTACTATGGCTACACCTTC	CASSLDQGYYGYTF
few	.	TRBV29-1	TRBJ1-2	TGCAGCGTTGAGGGAGGGTTCTATGGCTACACCTTC	CSVEGGFYGYTF
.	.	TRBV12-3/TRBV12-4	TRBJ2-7	TGTGCCAGCAGTTTTCACAGCTCCTACGAGCAGTACTTC	CASSFHSSYEQYF
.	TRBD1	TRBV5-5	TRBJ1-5	TGTGCCAGCAGCCCAATTAATCTAGGACAGGGAAACAATCAGCCCCAGCATTTT	CASSPINLGQGNNQPQHF
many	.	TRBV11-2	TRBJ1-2	TGTGCCAGCAGCTTAAAGAGTCCCCCCGTACACTTC	CASSLKSPPVHF
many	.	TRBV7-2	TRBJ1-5	TGTGCCAGCAGCTCCGACAGGAATCAGCCCCAGCATTTT	CASSSDRNQPQHF
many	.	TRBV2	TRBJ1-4	TGTGCCAGCAGTGCCCCGATTGCAACTAATGAAAAACTGTTTTTT	CASSAPIATNEKLFF
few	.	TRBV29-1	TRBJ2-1	TGCAGCGTTGTTTGGGTATACAATGAGCAGTTCTTC	CSVVWVYNEQFF
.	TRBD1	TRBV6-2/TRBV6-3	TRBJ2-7	TGTGCCAGCAGTCCGCTCGGGACAGATCCCACCTACGAGCAGTACTTC	CASSPLGTDPTYEQYF